These 4 T cell receptor beta chains were sequenced from one sample in a study of blood T cell repertoires in COVID-19. Here immunoSEQ multiplex PCR was the method, and the copy in TCRdb shows in-frame clones only, minus some. The profile covers roughly 160,000 clones, with 87% appearing a single time and under 13% taken by the ten largest. The specimen was peripheral blood. The receptors originated from an older woman with COVID-19, enrolled during active disease.

J is TRBJ2-3 and V is TRBV11-2; 7 bases agree with TRBD1. With 10 bases clipped from V and 2 bases from J, the junction kept 6 bases outside the gene matches. Germline lookup yields CDR1 SGHAT and CDR2 FQNNGV. This CDR3 has 13 amino acids. This chain's CDR3 is CATQGYDTDTQYF. Here the CDR3 DNA reads TGTGCCACACAGGGGTACGACACAGATACGCAGTATTTT.

This clone occurred once. This chain connects TRBV14 to TRBJ1-1; 8 bases agree with TRBD1. The V gene's germline CDR1 is SGHDN and CDR2 FVKESK. The CDR3 has 13 residues. Losses at the gene ends were 4 bases for V and 3 bases for J; bases not matched to a gene: 1. DNA for the CDR3: TGTGCCAGCAGCCGGGACAGGTACACTGAAGCTTTCTTT. Translation: CASSRDRYTEAFF.

This rearrangement joins TRBV5-1 to TRBJ1-2; 7 bases fit TRBD1. The CDR3 is made up of 16 amino acids. In germline, CDR1 is SGHRS, CDR2 YFSETQ. V lost 4 bases and J lost 0; bases outside the gene matches: 9. CDR3 amino acids: CASSGARGQTNYGYTF. DNA for the CDR3: TGCGCCAGCAGCGGGGCCAGGGGACAGACTAACTATGGCTACACCTTC.

There are a few counts of this clone. The chain couples TRBV10-3 to TRBJ2-1, with 14 bases identical to TRBD2. The ends lost 7 bases at V and 5 bases at J; junction bases unmatched: 4. There are 15 residues in the CDR3. The germline V gene has CDR1 ENHRY and CDR2 SYGVKD. In DNA, the CDR3 is TGTGCCATCACCGCGGGACTAGCGGGGGACAATGAGCAGTTCTTC. Protein product: CAITAGLAGDNEQFF.